The T cell receptor beta chain under discussion was sequenced for a study of shared clonotypes between healthy human individuals. TCRdb keeps only in-frame clones here, not all; method: immunoSEQ multiplex PCR. There are about 1 million clones in the sample; about 80% occur only once, and roughly 1.4% lies in the top ten. Trimming cost V 0 bases and J 5 bases, with 17 bases left between them. The germline V gene encodes CDR1 MGHRA and CDR2 YSYEKL. CDR3 size: 17 residues. This sequence originates from a man younger than 35 in good health. The chain links TRBV4-1 to TRBJ1-5, with D possibly being TRBD1 (6 bases). Sequencing was done on a sample of memory CD4+ T cells sorted from blood. Subset given: CD45RA-negative fraction. CDR3 nucleotides: TGCGCCAGCAGCCAAGAAGGGATAACAGGGCTGTATCAGCCCCAGCATTTT. It encodes CASSQEGITGLYQPQHF.